This entry describes one T cell receptor beta chain. What antigen it recognizes has not been identified. Per-base quality was not reported, and no clone a single base away is much larger than it. The sample belongs to a study of shared clonotypes between healthy human individuals (TCRdb year 2020). For the wider study: Three men and two women, aged 18 to 49 years, made up the cohort. For each donor, CD4 naive and CD4 memory were each run on three plates, CD8 naive on two plates, and CD8 memory on one plate. Blood TCR repertoires of five healthy adults were deeply sequenced to estimate repertoire size and the extent of clonotype sharing between individuals. To increase sequencing depth and limit assay-specific biases, TCR repertoire library preparation and sequencing were carried out by different laboratories using diverse techniques. Between about 0.8 and 9.5 billion PBMCs per donor were obtained by leukapheresis. On the study overall, not on this receptor specifically: Pairwise subsampling indicated that sequencing depth was expected to affect the degree of clonotype sharing among donors. Larger estimated clonotype richness was generally found for naive subsets than for memory subsets. Because the study included a small number of donors, the genetic and exposure-history diversity represented was limited. When a handful of donors were compared, the shared fraction of clonotypes was 5% to 6.5% for naive CD4, roughly 3.4% for naive CD8, roughly 2.5% for memory CD4, and roughly 0.43% for memory CD8. Compared with non-shared clonotypes, the clonotypes found in all four sorted-subset donors had higher generation probabilities. Sampling was restricted to blood, and TCR repertoires in tissues likely differ from the TCR repertoires found in blood. Incomplete sequencing was indicated by rarefaction of sorted-subset datasets, despite the large sequencing depth.

The donors were healthy, HIV-negative adults who had no recently reported acute infections or vaccinations. Only Caucasian adults living in Nashville, Tennessee, USA were represented among the donors. CD4+ T cells were enriched by magnetic negative selection, after which naive cells were positively selected on CD45RA and the negative fraction was taken as the memory subset. Blood was obtained by leukapheresis, after which PBMCs were separated by Ficoll-Histopaque density gradient centrifugation and cryopreserved in liquid nitrogen vapor phase. Analytical flow cytometry was used to check the purity and quantity of every magnetically sorted T cell population. Genomic DNA was isolated from each sorted fraction and quantified by UV absorbance on a Nanodrop 2000c. Using the deep immunoSEQ assay, TCR CDR3 regions were amplified from genomic DNA by multiplex PCR. Extracted genomic DNA from each cell subset was distributed evenly across all wells of several immunoSEQ 96-well plates, and each plate was treated as a replicate. For sorted subsets, 150 to 250 ng genomic DNA, equal to tens of thousands of T cell genomes, was loaded into each replicate PCR. Purified libraries were measured with a Qubit 3.0 fluorometer, size-checked on a Bioanalyzer 2100, and measured again with the KAPA Library Quantification kit. Every immunoSEQ 96-well plate was sequenced on a dedicated single-read 150-cycle Illumina NextSeq 550 flow cell. From the authors' description of their analysis: Because the immunoSEQ output included only junctional sequences and no quality scores, the filtering could not be the same as the filtering used for full-length reads. Sequences were annotated with PyIR, a Python wrapper for IgBLAST v1.9, using IMGT germline references to assign V/J genes and CDR3. Any read was removed if the V/J assignment was weak (E-value above 1e-6), the CDR3 was missing, or the read contained stop codons, out-of-frame junctions, or ambiguous translated residues. V3J clonotypes were defined by identical inferred V gene, J gene, and CDR3 amino acid sequence. Percentage overlap between repertoires was calculated by dividing the number of shared unique clonotypes by the size of the smaller repertoire. Repertoire richness was assessed with RTK rarefaction, the Chao1 estimator, and Recon v2.1 estimates of unobserved clonotypes. Generation probabilities for all TCRbeta clonotypes obtained by the gDNA method from a few donors were computed using OLGA. TCRdb stores this immuneACCESS table with in-frame sequences only. Part of the clones is absent; in the studies checked, under half of the shortfall reflects unresolved V genes, and no reason is known for the rest. V, J and clone size are those of that table, while D and trimming were read from the DNA. Across this sample there are around 700,000 clones, with about two thirds seen only once. 1.5% to 2% of the sample goes to the ten largest clones.

At the junction V is shortened by 4 bases and J by 4 bases, with 4 bases in between. The CDR3 numbers 12 residues from cysteine through phenylalanine. Kept here is only the CDR3 DNA, which spans 36 bases and is read in frame from base 1. The germline V gene (reference sequence) sets CDR1 to SGHAT and CDR2 to FQDESV. This TCR derives from a woman under 40 in good health. The sample consisted of memory CD4+ T cells sorted from blood. The sample's cell subset or site, from its label and the paper: CD45RA-negative fraction. The rearrangement joined TRBV11-1 to TRBJ2-2; the D gene is unclear. The CDR3 loop reads CASSYFTGELFF. The sequenced DNA: TGTGCCAGCAGCTACTTCACCGGGGAGCTGTTTTTT.